The present T cell receptor beta chain was sequenced within a study of beta chain features in type 1 diabetes. In the study overall: Age and gender were similar between patients and healthy donors, as were cell yields. All samples yielded roughly 100 million examined sorted cells. The study, taken as a whole, reports: Moderate but significant shortening of TCRB CDR3s was recorded in all four CD4+ subsets from Type 1 diabetes patients. In type 1 diabetes patients, VDJ junctions had fewer insertions; deletions at these junctions were more frequent.

J lost 0 bases, V lost 5 bases, and 8 bases had no gene match. CDR1 and CDR2 (germline): SGHTA, FQGNSA. The CDR3 consists of 16 residues. Expressed TCRB transcripts were sequenced because the entire RNA isolate underwent reverse transcription. Using immunoSEQ multiplex PCR, the repertoire was profiled, and TCRdb retains in-frame clones only, with some absent. This table holds 200,000 to 300,000 clones, about 14% found once. This clone was seen only a few times. Its antigen is not identified. Sequencing was done on a sample of naive CD4+ T cells from blood. The receptor comes from a middle-aged woman in good health. This sequence joins TRBV7-2 and TRBJ2-7; TRBD1 matches at 9 bases. This CDR3 is CASSAREGQGSYEQYF. The CDR3 DNA reads as TGTGCCAGCAGCGCCCGTGAGGGACAGGGCTCCTACGAGCAGTACTTC.